Following are 23 T cell receptor beta chains from one sample sequenced in a study of shared clonotypes between healthy human individuals. The protocol was immunoSEQ multiplex PCR, while the TCRdb copy is restricted to in-frame clones and leaves out a portion. The sample has about 1,800,000 clones; less than 95% are singletons. CD45RO-negative cells were positively selected for CCR7, leaving out terminally differentiated effector memory CD45RA+ cells. The sample was naive CD8+ T cells sorted from blood. These receptor sequences come from a man younger than 35 in good health.

V gene TRBV7-8 combines with J gene TRBJ2-7; D gene uncertain. The CDR3 covers 11 residues. Germline values: CDR1 SGHVS, CDR2 FQNEAQ. V was clipped by 5 bases and J by 3 bases, with 5 bases between them. Here the CDR3 reads CASSPHYEQYF. Written as DNA, the CDR3 is TGTGCCAGCAGCCCCCACTACGAGCAGTACTTC.

CDR3 region: CASSLDVQDVEQFF. The CDR3 coding sequence is TGTGCCAGCAGCTTAGATGTACAGGACGTTGAGCAGTTCTTC. The V gene is TRBV11-2, the J gene TRBJ2-1; perhaps TRBD1 as D (5 bases). Trimming took off 0 bases at V and 9 bases at J, with 12 bases between the two ends. Germline-derived CDR1 and CDR2 are SGHAT and FQNNGV. This CDR3 is built from 14 residues. Based on the CDR3 plus reference TRBV11-2 and TRBJ2-1, the full variable domain is EAGVAQSPRYKIIEKRQSVAFWCNPISGHATLYWYQQILGQGPKLLIQFQNNGVVDDSQLPKDRFSAERLKGVDSTLKIQPAKLEDSAVYLCASSLDVQDVEQFFGPGTRLTVL.

The rearrangement links TRBV5-6 to TRBJ2-1, with TRBD1 as a possible D gene (7 bases). V lost 0 bases to trimming and J lost 4 bases, with 14 bases between them. The CDR3 length is 16 residues. Per germline, CDR1 SGHDT and CDR2 YYEEEE. CDR3 sequence: CASSLAVRGAYNEQFF. The CDR3, as DNA: TGTGCCAGCAGCTTGGCGGTCAGGGGGGCTTACAATGAGCAGTTCTTC.

J is TRBJ1-2 and V is TRBV7-9; 7 bases map to TRBD1. Germline V gives CDR1 SEHNR, CDR2 FQNEAQ (reference sequence). The CDR3 loop spans 14 amino acids. V gave up 5 bases and J gave up 1 base; unmatched junction bases: 4. The CDR3 reads CASSPWDSNYGYTF. In DNA form, the CDR3 reads TGTGCCAGCAGCCCCTGGGACAGTAACTATGGCTACACCTTC.

The chain recombines TRBV5-1 with TRBJ2-7; D possibly corresponds to TRBD2 (5 bases). Per the germline V gene, CDR1 is SGHRS and CDR2 is YFSETQ. Trimming pared 1 base from V and 0 bases from J, leaving 11 bases between. This CDR3 spans 15 amino acids. Here the CDR3 DNA reads TGCGCCAGCAGCTTGTCGGGGAGAAACTCCTACGAGCAGTACTTC. It codes for CASSLSGRNSYEQYF.

About this clone itself: The same CDR3 is also encoded by other DNA sequences in this sample. This chain connects TRBV30 to TRBJ2-7; TRBD1 matches at 9 bases. V lost 1 base to trimming and J lost 6 bases; unmatched junction nucleotides: 1. Germline V gene sequence: CDR1 GTSNPN, CDR2 SVGIG (reference sequence). The CDR3 length is 12 residues. The CDR3 DNA reads TGTGCCTGGAGTGGGGACAGGGTCGAGCAGTACTTC. Protein product: CAWSGDRVEQYF.

The V gene is TRBV9, the J gene TRBJ2-2; D possibly corresponds to TRBD2 (6 bases). Germline values: CDR1 SGDLS, CDR2 YYNGEE. The V end was cut by 1 base, the J end by 0 bases, with 13 bases between. The CDR3 length is 17 residues. CDR3 region: CASSVSWGGANTGELFF. The CDR3 coding sequence is TGTGCCAGCAGCGTATCCTGGGGCGGGGCGAACACCGGGGAGCTGTTTTTT.

The V call is TRBV4-1, the J call TRBJ1-1; D is unclear. Trimming cost V 4 bases and J 3 bases, with 9 bases left between them. Germline V gene lookup returns CDR1 MGHRA and CDR2 YSYEKL. The CDR3 extends over 13 amino acids. CDR3 DNA sequence: TGCGCCAGCAGCCTAGACAAGCACACTGAAGCTTTCTTT. This sequence encodes CASSLDKHTEAFF.

This chain uses TRBV4-2 with TRBJ1-2, with TRBD1 matching 8 bases. With 1 base clipped from V and 6 bases from J, the junction kept 25 bases outside the gene matches. CDR1 and CDR2 from the germline V gene are LGHNA and YNFKEQ. The CDR3 is made up of 21 amino acids. The CDR3 loop reads CASSQVGASWDRSLRGHGYTF. The CDR3 DNA is TGTGCCAGCAGCCAAGTTGGGGCAAGTTGGGACAGGTCCCTCCGGGGCCATGGCTACACCTTC.

The J gene is TRBJ2-2, the V gene TRBV10-2, with no clear D. Trimming removed 3 bases at V and 6 bases at J, with 5 bases between. CDR1 and CDR2 (germline): WSHSY, SAAADI. The CDR3 is made up of 12 amino acids. The CDR3 spells CASSEVAGELFF. The CDR3, as DNA: TGCGCCAGCAGTGAAGTGGCCGGGGAGCTGTTTTTT.

This chain joins TRBV7-6 and TRBJ2-1, with D uncertain. Trimming removed 5 bases from V and 8 bases from J, with 10 bases in between. Germline CDR1 and CDR2: SGHVS and FNYEAQ. CDR3 size: 12 residues. In DNA form, the CDR3 reads TGTGCCAGCAGCCTAAGAGTCGATGAGCAGTTCTTC. Translated: CASSLRVDEQFF.

V usage is TRBV4-3 and J usage is TRBJ2-7; 7 nucleotides agree with TRBD1. J was trimmed by 2 bases and V by 1 base; bases with no gene match: 5. The CDR3 has 15 amino acids. Germline-derived CDR1 and CDR2 are LGHNA and YSLEER. The CDR3 bases are TGCGCCAGCAGCCAAGGGACAGGAAAGACCTACGAGCAGTACTTC. The encoded protein is CASSQGTGKTYEQYF.

This clone was seen a single time. The chain carries TRBV6-5 and TRBJ2-7; possibly TRBD1 for D (6 bases). Germline-derived CDR1 and CDR2 are MNHEY and SVGAGI. CDR3 length equals 15 residues. The V end lost 2 bases, the J end lost 4 bases, and 15 bases lay between the germline ends. CDR3 nucleotides: TGTGCCAGCAGTTACGAGGGGACATCATATTACGAGCAGTACTTC. Translation gives CASSYEGTSYYEQYF.

This clone appeared once. CDR3 DNA sequence: TGTGCCAGCAGCTTTGAGATCGGGGTACGGCCCTACGAGCAGTACTTC. Its translation: CASSFEIGVRPYEQYF. This chain joins TRBV12-1 and TRBJ2-7; the listed D gene, TRBD2, was not tested against the DNA. TRBV12-1 is assigned pseudogene status. The CDR3 spans 16 residues.

As to this clone: The same CDR3 can be traced to other DNA sequences in this sample. The gene calls are TRBV27 and TRBJ1-5, with a tentative D call TRBD1 (6 bases). Trimming removed 0 bases from V and 1 base from J, with 7 bases in between. Germline CDR1 is MNHEY and CDR2 is SMNVEV (reference sequence). The CDR3 has 15 amino acids. This CDR3 is CASSLSRGSNQPQHF. The CDR3 DNA follows: TGTGCCAGCAGTTTATCAAGGGGGAGCAATCAGCCCCAGCATTTT.

The chain carries TRBV6-1 and TRBJ1-5, with D maybe TRBD1 (5 bases). Germline V gene data show CDR1 as MNHNS and CDR2 as SASEGT. The CDR3 runs 15 residues. The V gene lost 2 bases and the J gene lost 1 base, with 9 bases spanning the gap. CDR3 DNA sequence: TGTGCCAGCAGTGAACAGGGTGAAAGCAATCAGCCCCAGCATTTT. It codes for CASSEQGESNQPQHF.

As regards this clone: Other DNA sequences in the sample encode the same CDR3. The genes are TRBV10-3 and TRBJ2-7; 11 bases line up with TRBD1. The length of the CDR3 is 13 residues. The V and J ends lost 8 bases and 0 bases, in that order; junction bases with no gene match: 0. Germline loops: CDR1 ENHRY, CDR2 SYGVKD. Written as DNA, the CDR3 is TGTGCCATCGGGACAGGGGGCTCCTACGAGCAGTACTTC. It is translated as CAIGTGGSYEQYF.

This rearrangement joins TRBV13 to TRBJ2-7; TRBD2 aligns across 8 bases. The V segment lost 5 bases and the J segment 2 bases; nucleotides outside the gene matches: 11. Germline-derived CDR1 and CDR2 are PRHDT and FYEKMQ (reference sequence). This CDR3 comprises 16 residues. The CDR3 loop reads CASSIPGGGSTYEQYF. Here the CDR3 DNA reads TGTGCCAGCAGCATTCCCGGGGGGGGATCCACCTACGAGCAGTACTTC.

The rearrangement joins TRBV5-4 to TRBJ2-2; D not certain. The germline V gene has CDR1 SGHNT and CDR2 YYREEE (reference sequence). V was trimmed by 2 bases and J by 5 bases, leaving 7 bases between them. This CDR3 region has 13 residues. The CDR3 nucleotides read TGTGCCAGCAGCTTAGCAAGGACCGGGGAGCTGTTTTTT. Translating gives CASSLARTGELFF.

In its sample, this clone was seen a few times. This sample also contains other DNA sequences that code for the same CDR3. This chain links TRBV6-5 with TRBJ2-2; D ambiguous. Trimming removed 2 bases from V and 6 bases from J, with 7 bases in between. This CDR3 region has 13 residues. Germline assignment: CDR1 MNHEY and CDR2 SVGAGI. Written as DNA, the CDR3 is TGTGCCAGCAGTTACGGAGAGTCCGGGGAGCTGTTTTTT. Translated: CASSYGESGELFF.

The chain couples TRBV7-9 to TRBJ1-1; D unclear. Per the germline V gene, CDR1 is SEHNR and CDR2 is FQNEAQ (reference sequence). The CDR3 totals 14 residues. Trimming pared 5 bases from V and 4 bases from J, leaving 14 bases between. The CDR3 region has the DNA TGTGCCAGCAGCGCCTCGACGGGCCCCACTGAAGCTTTCTTT. Its protein is CASSASTGPTEAFF.

Remarks on this clone: A much larger clone lies one base from this, so it may be a read error. The V call is TRBV11-2, the J call TRBJ1-1; D remains ambiguous. The CDR3 length is 12 residues. V was clipped by 5 bases and J by 1 base, with 5 bases between them. From germline, CDR1 is SGHAT and CDR2 FQNNGV. The CDR3 nucleotides read TGTGCCAGCAGCATTGGGAACACTGAAGCTTTCTTT. Translated: CASSIGNTEAFF.

The chain employs TRBV6-6 and TRBJ2-6; weak D call: TRBD2 (6 bases). The CDR3 has 16 residues. Looked up from germline, CDR1 is MNHNY and CDR2 is SVGAGI (reference sequence). V was pared by 0 bases and J by 2 bases, with 8 bases between. The CDR3 region is CASSYSTGAGANVLTF. CDR3 DNA sequence: TGTGCCAGCAGTTACTCGACGGGGGCTGGGGCCAACGTCCTGACTTTC.